Below, 21 T cell receptor beta chains from the same sample are listed, as sequenced in a study of technical replicates of blood from a few donors. Assay: immunoSEQ multiplex PCR; the TCRdb copy retains only in-frame clones and omits some. The sample shows about 82,000 clones, around 92% of them seen only once. Sequenced sample: T cells isolated from PBMCs. Receptors were obtained from a human donor in good health.

V and J are TRBV11-3 and TRBJ1-3; D gene unclear. Germline lookup yields CDR1 SGHNT and CDR2 YENEEA. Trimming removed 0 bases at V and 2 bases at J, with 11 bases between. The CDR3 consists of 16 residues. The CDR3 coding sequence is TGTGCCAGCAGCTTAGATCGGGGATCAGCTGGAAACACCATATATTTT. It yields the protein CASSLDRGSAGNTIYF.

The chain employs TRBV28 and TRBJ1-5; D may be TRBD1 (5 bases). The CDR3 runs to 15 residues. Germline V gene lookup returns CDR1 MDHEN and CDR2 SYDVKM. Trimming cost V 5 bases and J 0 bases, with 11 bases left between them. Here the CDR3 reads CASSGGAYSNQPQHF. DNA of the CDR3: TGTGCCAGCAGTGGAGGGGCTTATAGCAATCAGCCCCAGCATTTT. The full variable domain, its missing parts supplied by reference TRBV28 and TRBJ1-5, is DVKVTQSSRYLVKRTGEKVFLECVQDMDHENMFWYRQDPGLGLRLIYFSYDVKMKEKGDIPEGYSVSREKKERFSLILESASTNQTSMYLCASSGGAYSNQPQHFGDGTRLSIL.

This clone was detected only a few times. V gene TRBV4-1 combines with J gene TRBJ2-1; D is possibly TRBD1 (5 bases). The CDR3 extends over 13 amino acids. Germline V CDR1 and CDR2: MGHRA, YSYEKL. Trimming removed 1 base from V and 4 bases from J, with 5 bases in between. The CDR3 sequence is CASSQGQYNEQFF. CDR3 coding DNA: TGCGCCAGCAGCCAAGGACAGTACAATGAGCAGTTCTTC.

This chain links TRBV5-1 with TRBJ1-6, with 9 bases that match TRBD1. Per the germline V gene, CDR1 is SGHRS and CDR2 is YFSETQ. The V and J ends lost 2 bases and 10 bases, in that order; junction bases with no gene match: 7. The CDR3 length is 15 residues. CDR3 loop: CASSFTGTGRSPLHF. CDR3 bases: TGCGCCAGCAGCTTCACCGGGACAGGGCGATCACCCCTCCACTTT.

This clone was seen once. The CDR3 sequence: CASSAGARGETQYF. The CDR3 DNA follows: TGCGCCAGCAGTGCAGGGGCCCGCGGGGAGACCCAGTACTTC. The chain is built from TRBV10-1 and TRBJ2-5; the D gene is possibly TRBD1 (6 bases). The CDR3 extends over 14 amino acids. V lost 4 bases, J lost 5 bases, and 14 bases lay in between. Germline V gene data show CDR1 as WNHNN and CDR2 as SYGVQD (reference sequence).

This clone occurred once. V gene TRBV30 combines with J gene TRBJ1-1; D not resolved. In germline, CDR1 is GTSNPN, CDR2 SVGIG (reference sequence). The CDR3 extends over 15 amino acids. V dropped 0 bases and J dropped 0 bases, with 11 bases sitting between them. The CDR3 nucleotides are TGTGCCTGGAGTGTCCAATCAGGTCTGAACACTGAAGCTTTCTTT. This codes for CAWSVQSGLNTEAFF.

This chain links TRBV4-1 with TRBJ2-5; 9 bases fit TRBD1. This CDR3 is 16 amino acids long. V was pared by 4 bases and J by 1 base, with 7 bases of the junction left unmatched. From germline, CDR1 is MGHRA and CDR2 YSYEKL. This CDR3 reads CASSRPGTGSQETQYF. The CDR3 coding sequence is TGCGCCAGCAGCCGTCCCGGGACAGGGTCCCAAGAGACCCAGTACTTC.

CDR3 sequence (DNA): TGTGCCAGCTCACCACCGCAGGGGAACACTGAAGCTTTCTTT. Residues: CASSPPQGNTEAFF. The rearrangement joins TRBV18 to TRBJ1-1, with D possibly TRBD1 on 5 matching bases. The CDR3 sequence is 14 residues long. Germline CDR1 KGHSH, CDR2 LQKENI. Trimming left V 0 bases short and J 1 base short, with 6 bases between.

The chain recombines TRBV14 with TRBJ1-1; D might be TRBD1 (5 bases). Trimming removed 6 bases at V and 4 bases at J, with 15 bases between. CDR1 is SGHDN, CDR2 FVKESK, per germline. CDR3 length equals 14 residues. CDR3 protein: CASSPQAGSTEAFF. DNA for the CDR3: TGTGCCAGCAGTCCACAAGCAGGGTCCACTGAAGCTTTCTTT.

The rearrangement joins TRBV6-5 to TRBJ1-2, with no clear D. CDR1 and CDR2 from the germline V gene are MNHEY and SVGAGI. Trimming removed 4 bases from V and 2 bases from J, with 8 bases in between. There are 13 residues in the CDR3. The CDR3 nucleotides are TGTGCCAGCAGTTTCACAGAGAACTATGGCTACACCTTC. This translates into CASSFTENYGYTF.

The chain uses TRBV11-2 and TRBJ2-1; D is uncertain. The CDR3 contains 13 residues. Trimming removed 1 base at V and 6 bases at J, with 7 bases between. The germline gives CDR1 SGHAT, CDR2 FQNNGV. Here the CDR3 DNA reads TGTGCCAGCAGCTTAGGGCGGATCAATGAGCAGTTCTTC. Amino acids: CASSLGRINEQFF.

The chain joins TRBV28 to TRBJ2-3; 7 bases map to TRBD1. J was trimmed by 5 bases and V by 7 bases; bases with no gene match: 6. The CDR3 is 13 residues long. CDR1 is MDHEN and CDR2 is SYDVKM in the germline V gene. The CDR3 nucleotides are TGTGCCAGCATGGTTACAGGGGAAGATACGCAGTATTTT. Encoded protein: CASMVTGEDTQYF.

The rearrangement links TRBV11-3 to TRBJ2-1, with 10 bases that match TRBD2. Trimming removed 1 base from V and 2 bases from J; junction bases left unmatched: 5. CDR3 length: 17 amino acids. Germline values: CDR1 SGHNT, CDR2 YENEEA. CDR3 amino acids: CASSLGSSGSPYNEQFF. For the CDR3, the DNA is TGTGCCAGCAGCTTAGGATCTAGCGGGAGCCCCTACAATGAGCAGTTCTTC.

The chain employs TRBV21-1 and TRBJ2-2; whether TRBD1, the table's D call, matches the DNA was not checked. TRBV21-1 is a documented pseudogene. The CDR3 is made up of 14 amino acids. CDR3 bases: TGTGCCTTGGGGAGAGACAGGGGGGATAGGGAGCTGTTTTTT. Amino acid sequence: CALGRDRGDRELFF.

The chain uses TRBV11-2 and TRBJ2-7; D remains ambiguous. The CDR3 runs 14 residues. Per germline, CDR1 SGHAT and CDR2 FQNNGV. V lost 0 bases, J lost 1 base, and 7 bases lay in between. The CDR3 sequence: CASSLDLLSYEQYF. In nucleotides, the CDR3 is TGTGCCAGCAGCTTAGATCTGTTATCCTACGAGCAGTACTTC. The entire variable domain, with the rest obtained from reference TRBV11-2 and TRBJ2-7, is as follows: EAGVAQSPRYKIIEKRQSVAFWCNPISGHATLYWYQQILGQGPKLLIQFQNNGVVDDSQLPKDRFSAERLKGVDSTLKIQPAKLEDSAVYLCASSLDLLSYEQYFGPGTRLTVT.

This chain links TRBV10-2 with TRBJ2-3, with D maybe TRBD2 (6 bases). CDR1 is WSHSY and CDR2 is SAAADI in the germline V gene. Trimming removed 5 bases at V and 1 base at J, with 13 bases between. CDR3 length equals 15 residues. CDR3: CASSWLGGGTDTQYF. In DNA form, the CDR3 reads TGCGCCAGCAGTTGGTTAGGCGGGGGCACAGATACGCAGTATTTT.

The chain uses TRBV2 and TRBJ2-2, with TRBD2 matching 7 bases. From germline, CDR1 is SNHLY and CDR2 FYNNEI. The CDR3 consists of 15 residues. J lost 1 base, V lost 6 bases, and 5 bases had no gene match. In DNA form, the CDR3 reads TGTGCCAGCAGACAAGCGGGGCTGAACACCGGGGAGCTGTTTTTT. It codes for CASRQAGLNTGELFF.

On this clone itself: Distinct nucleotide sequences in the sample also encode this CDR3. V usage is TRBV14 and J usage is TRBJ2-6; a weak D match, TRBD1 (6 bases). The CDR3 runs 15 residues. CDR1 SGHDN and CDR2 FVKESK come from the germline V gene. With 4 bases removed from V and 4 bases from J, the gap between germline ends came to 11 bases. CDR3 DNA: TGTGCCAGCAGCCTACAGGGACCCGGGGCCAACGTCCTGACTTTC. Protein sequence: CASSLQGPGANVLTF.

This chain links TRBV11-2 with TRBJ2-5, with TRBD2 matching 12 bases. CDR3 length: 15 residues. J lost 5 bases, V lost 8 bases, and 9 bases had no gene match. The germline V gene encodes CDR1 SGHAT and CDR2 FQNNGV. CDR3 region: CASSSSGRAEETQYF. CDR3 nucleotides: TGTGCCAGCTCCTCTAGCGGGAGGGCCGAGGAGACCCAGTACTTC.

DNA of the CDR3: TGTGCCAGCAGTTTACTACTTCGGGGGAAGGCGAACACTGAAGCTTTCTTT. Protein sequence: CASSLLLRGKANTEAFF. The chain has TRBV27 and TRBJ1-1, with TRBD1 as a possible D gene (5 bases). Germline CDR1 reads MNHEY; CDR2 reads SMNVEV (reference sequence). Trimming cost V 2 bases and J 1 base, with 17 bases left between them. The CDR3 totals 17 residues.

The chain links TRBV7-9 to TRBJ1-2; 7 nucleotides align to TRBD1. The CDR3 is 13 amino acids. From germline, CDR1 is SEHNR and CDR2 FQNEAQ (reference sequence). V gave up 3 bases and J gave up 6 bases; unmatched junction bases: 4. The CDR3 loop reads CASSLTGTDGYTF. CDR3 nucleotide sequence: TGTGCCAGCAGCTTGACCGGGACAGATGGCTACACCTTC.